These 12 T cell receptor beta chains were sequenced from one sample in a study of OX40 agonist ivuxolimab in advanced cancers. The data were produced by immunoSEQ multiplex PCR, yet TCRdb's version contains in-frame clones alone and is incomplete. The repertoire has 34,000 or so clones, about 87% of them found once; the top ten carry about 32%. Sequencing was performed on CD4+ or CD8+ T cells sorted from blood, taken in a trial of the OX40 agonist ivuxolimab. Source of these receptors: an adult with an advanced solid tumor such as melanoma, head and neck, liver or kidney cancer.

V usage is TRBV27 and J usage is TRBJ2-7, with D maybe TRBD1 (6 bases). The CDR3 runs 11 residues. Per germline, CDR1 MNHEY and CDR2 SMNVEV (reference sequence). With 7 bases removed from V and 4 bases from J, the gap between germline ends came to 8 bases. CDR3 loop: CASIQGYEQYF. In DNA form, the CDR3 reads TGTGCCAGCATCCAGGGGTACGAGCAGTACTTC.

The chain combines TRBV9 with TRBJ1-2; D ambiguous. CDR1 SGDLS and CDR2 YYNGEE come from the germline V gene. Trimming left V 0 bases short and J 12 bases short, with 33 bases between. This CDR3 is built from 19 residues. In nucleotides, the CDR3 is TGTGCCAGCAGCGTAGCCTGTAGTCTTAGGGTCAGATGGCTAGGAGTGGACACCTTC. It encodes CASSVACSLRVRWLGVDTF. Filled out from reference TRBV9 and TRBJ1-2, the complete variable domain reads DSGVTQTPKHLITATGQRVTLRCSPRSGDLSVYWYQQSLDQGLQFLIQYYNGEERAKGNILERFSAQQFPDLHSELNLSSLELGDSALYFCASSVACSLRVRWLGVDTFGSGTRLTVV.

The chain has TRBV30 and TRBJ1-2; D might be TRBD1 (6 bases). Trimming took off 0 bases at V and 0 bases at J, with 11 bases between the two ends. There are 15 residues in the CDR3. In germline, CDR1 is GTSNPN, CDR2 SVGIG (reference sequence). CDR3 sequence (DNA): TGTGCCTGGAGTGTATCGGACAGATCTAACTATGGCTACACCTTC. This codes for CAWSVSDRSNYGYTF.

The chain uses TRBV6-1 and TRBJ1-3, with TRBD1 as a possible D gene (6 bases). This CDR3 region has 16 residues. Germline lookup yields CDR1 MNHNS and CDR2 SASEGT. The V and J ends lost 3 bases and 1 base respectively, with 13 bases between them. Here the CDR3 reads CASSDVGARSGNTIYF. DNA of the CDR3: TGTGCCAGCAGTGACGTGGGGGCCCGGTCTGGAAACACCATATATTTT.

The rearrangement joins TRBV27 to TRBJ1-6; D is ambiguous. The length of the CDR3 is 18 residues. Trimming left V 0 bases short and J 5 bases short, with 17 bases between. Germline assignment: CDR1 MNHEY and CDR2 SMNVEV (reference sequence). In DNA, the CDR3 is TGTGCCAGCAGTTTATCCCCTCCACACGAGAGCAATAATTCACCCCTCCACTTT. It yields the protein CASSLSPPHESNNSPLHF.

The J gene is TRBJ2-3, the V gene TRBV27; TRBD2 might be the D (6 bases). The V end was cut by 2 bases, the J end by 4 bases, with 13 bases between. Per germline, CDR1 MNHEY and CDR2 SMNVEV (reference sequence). The CDR3 contains 15 residues. Here the CDR3 DNA reads TGTGCCAGCAGTTTACGGCGGGATGGCGCAGATACGCAGTATTTT. Translating it yields CASSLRRDGADTQYF.

This clone occurred once. The chain carries TRBV6-4 and TRBJ2-6, with 9 bases that match TRBD1. Germline V lookup: CDR1 MRHNA, CDR2 SNTAGT. This CDR3 is built from 16 residues. The V gene end was trimmed by 5 bases and the J gene end by 1 base; junction bases not matched to a gene: 3. The CDR3 nucleotides are TGTGCCAGCAGTACGGGGACAGGGTCTGGGGCCAACGTCCTGACTTTC. Translation: CASSTGTGSGANVLTF.

The chain combines TRBV29-1 with TRBJ2-7; D unclear. Per germline, CDR1 SQVTM and CDR2 ANQGSEA. Trimming shortened V by 4 bases and J by 2 bases, and 12 bases separated the two germline ends. The CDR3 spans 13 residues. Here the CDR3 DNA reads TGCAGCGTTGGACACTCGAACACCTACGAGCAGTACTTC. Protein product: CSVGHSNTYEQYF.

This sequence joins TRBV20-1 and TRBJ2-5, with 7 bases aligning to TRBD1. Per the germline V gene, CDR1 is DFQATT and CDR2 is SNEGSKA (reference sequence). The CDR3 covers 10 residues. With V trimmed by 4 bases and J by 13 bases, 6 bases remained unmatched. The CDR3 reads CSAIQGHGYF. Written as DNA, the CDR3 is TGCAGTGCTATACAGGGGCACGGGTACTTC.

The V gene is TRBV11-2, the J gene TRBJ2-7; maybe TRBD1 (5 bases). This CDR3 comprises 14 residues. The germline CDR1 and CDR2 sequences are SGHAT and FQNNGV. V was pared by 3 bases and J by 3 bases, with 12 bases between. The CDR3 DNA sequence: TGTGCCAGCAGCTTGGGTCAGGGCGGCTACGAGCAGTACTTC. It translates to CASSLGQGGYEQYF.

The V call is TRBV10-1, the J call TRBJ1-2; weak D call: TRBD1 (6 bases). In germline, CDR1 is WNHNN, CDR2 SYGVQD (reference sequence). The CDR3 totals 13 residues. V dropped 6 bases and J dropped 7 bases, with 15 bases sitting between them. This CDR3 reads CASSPGGLGGYTF. The CDR3 coding sequence is TGCGCCAGCAGCCCTGGGGGGCTAGGTGGCTACACCTTC.

The chain links TRBV6-4 to TRBJ2-1, with 7 positions matching TRBD2. The CDR3 is 19 residues long. CDR1 MRHNA and CDR2 SNTAGT come from the germline V gene. V dropped 4 bases and J dropped 4; count of bases not matched to a gene: 19. DNA of the CDR3: TGTGCCAGCAGTGTAGCAGGACTAGATTTCGGGTTTTCTTACAATGAGCAGTTCTTC. It codes for CASSVAGLDFGFSYNEQFF.